Below, 31 T cell receptor beta chains from the same sample are listed, as sequenced in a study of CD8 T cells in Susac syndrome (dated by TCRdb to between 2019 and 2020). Receptors were amplified or captured by the immunoSEQ multiplex PCR assay. RNA was extracted using the RNeasy kit, and roughly 0.5 to 1 microgram was reverse transcribed with random hexamers. TCRdb trimmed the raw reads at Q25, called clones with MiXCR and kept productive beta chains. Identical CDR3 proteins give one entry, which carries the most common genes and DNA. The sample table contains approximately 140,000 distinct CDR3 sequences; only one count was recorded for around 94% of them. Approximately 0.27% of the sample comes from the top ten. The sample comprised CD8+ T cells from PBMCs. These receptors were taken from a human donor in good health.

This rearrangement joins TRBV6-5 to TRBJ1-5; D possibly corresponds to TRBD1 (6 bases). Trimming shortened V by 5 bases and J by 7 bases, and 15 bases separated the two germline ends. This CDR3 contains 14 residues. Germline V gene sequence: CDR1 MNHEY, CDR2 SVGAGI. The CDR3 DNA follows: TGTGCCAGCAGTGAAGGGGGGCATCGCCAGCCCCAGCATTTT. It encodes CASSEGGHRQPQHF.

The chain employs TRBV4-3 and TRBJ1-2; 11 bases line up with TRBD1. Trimming cost V 3 bases and J 7 bases; bases outside gene matches: 4. This CDR3 spans 14 amino acids. CDR1 is LGHNA, CDR2 YSLEER, per germline. The CDR3 DNA follows: TGCGCCAGCAGCCATGGACAGGGGGCGAGTGGCTACACCTTC. Its translation: CASSHGQGASGYTF.

The chain has TRBV18 and TRBJ2-1; the D gene is possibly TRBD2 (6 bases). Germline assignment: CDR1 KGHSH and CDR2 LQKENI. V was cut by 3 bases and J by 0 bases, with 15 bases left in between. This CDR3 comprises 17 residues. CDR3 sequence reads: CASSPTAGWSSYNEQFF. The CDR3 DNA reads TGTGCCAGCTCACCCACGGCGGGGTGGAGCTCCTACAATGAGCAGTTCTTC.

This clonotype was detected a few times. The rearrangement uses TRBV9 and TRBJ2-2; no definite D call. The CDR3 has 13 amino acids. The V gene's germline CDR1 is SGDLS and CDR2 YYNGEE. Trimming took off 0 bases at V and 4 bases at J, with 4 bases between the two ends. This CDR3 is CASSVAVTGELFF. The CDR3 DNA is TGTGCCAGCAGCGTAGCGGTCACCGGGGAGCTGTTTTTT.

V is TRBV28 and J is TRBJ2-7; D possibly corresponds to TRBD2 (5 bases). The germline V and J ends were trimmed by 6 bases and 7 bases, with 22 bases remaining between them. CDR1 is MDHEN and CDR2 is SYDVKM in the germline V gene. This CDR3 comprises 15 residues. The CDR3 reads CASSLLVGTFREQYF. The CDR3 nucleotides read TGTGCCAGCAGCCTACTAGTTGGAACCTTTCGGGAGCAGTACTTC.

V gene TRBV28 combines with J gene TRBJ2-1; the D gene is possibly TRBD2 (6 bases). This CDR3 is built from 15 residues. From germline, CDR1 is MDHEN and CDR2 SYDVKM. Trimming left V 5 bases short and J 4 bases short, with 15 bases between. CDR3 residues: CASSPLAEIYNEQFF. CDR3 in DNA: TGTGCCAGCAGTCCATTAGCGGAGATATACAATGAGCAGTTCTTC.

The rearrangement uses TRBV7-6 and TRBJ2-1, with 7 bases aligning to TRBD1. Trimming removed 2 bases from V and 2 bases from J; junction bases left unmatched: 3. Germline V gives CDR1 SGHVS, CDR2 FNYEAQ. The CDR3 covers 15 residues. The CDR3 DNA reads TGTGCCAGCAGCTTATGGCAGGGGGCCTACAATGAGCAGTTCTTC. It yields the protein CASSLWQGAYNEQFF.

This chain uses TRBV7-2 with TRBJ1-5, with 9 bases identical to TRBD1. Germline CDR1 SGHTA, CDR2 FQGNSA. The CDR3 sequence is 16 residues long. The ends lost 5 bases at V and 7 bases at J; junction bases unmatched: 12. Written as DNA, the CDR3 is TGTGCCAGCAGCCTAACGCCACAGGGGGCAGGCCAGCCCCAGCATTTT. Its translation is CASSLTPQGAGQPQHF.

V is TRBV20-1 and J is TRBJ2-7; 13 bases map to TRBD2. V was clipped by 1 base and J by 5 bases; unmatched bases: 11. This CDR3 is built from 17 residues. Per the germline V gene, CDR1 is DFQATT and CDR2 is SNEGSKA (reference sequence). CDR3 region: CSARVDRTGTSGDEQYF. In nucleotides, the CDR3 is TGCAGTGCTAGAGTCGACAGGACCGGGACTAGCGGGGACGAGCAGTACTTC.

V gene TRBV6-5 combines with J gene TRBJ2-3; 9 bases agree with TRBD2. The CDR3 extends over 17 amino acids. The junction had 9 bases not matched to a gene; V was cut back by 0 bases and J by 5 bases. CDR1 and CDR2 (germline): MNHEY, SVGAGI. The CDR3 nucleotides are TGTGCCAGCAGTTACTCGCTTAGCGGGAGTAGGATAGATACGCAGTATTTT. This sequence encodes CASSYSLSGSRIDTQYF.

The V call is TRBV27, the J call TRBJ2-7; D is possibly TRBD1 or TRBD2 (5 bases each). Trimming removed 3 bases from V and 2 bases from J, with 14 bases in between. The CDR3 length is 15 residues. The germline CDR1 and CDR2 sequences are MNHEY and SMNVEV (reference sequence). The CDR3 nucleotides are TGTGCCAGCAGTTTCTTGGGACGGCAAACCTACGAGCAGTACTTC. Amino acid sequence: CASSFLGRQTYEQYF.

This chain uses TRBV28 with TRBJ2-7; D is unclear. With 5 bases removed from V and 3 bases from J, the gap between germline ends came to 14 bases. The germline V gene has CDR1 MDHEN and CDR2 SYDVKM. The CDR3 sequence is 14 residues long. The CDR3 nucleotides are TGTGCCAGCAGTGACCTCGGGCCGAACTACGAGCAGTACTTC. Encoded protein: CASSDLGPNYEQYF.

Only one count was recorded for this clonotype. The rearrangement links TRBV27 to TRBJ1-1; D is possibly TRBD1 (5 bases). The length of the CDR3 is 13 residues. Germline CDR1 is MNHEY and CDR2 is SMNVEV (reference sequence). The ends were cut back, 3 bases at V and 4 bases at J, with 9 bases in the middle. CDR3 sequence: CASSLQGITEAFF. Written as DNA, the CDR3 is TGTGCCAGCAGTTTGCAGGGAATCACTGAAGCTTTCTTT.

The chain combines TRBV7-8 with TRBJ1-1, with unresolved D. Germline assignment: CDR1 SGHVS and CDR2 FQNEAQ. The V gene lost 7 bases and the J gene lost 2 bases, with 11 bases spanning the gap. The CDR3 loop spans 13 amino acids. The CDR3, as DNA: TGTGCCAGCACAGTGGGCCTTAACACTGAAGCTTTCTTT. Translation: CASTVGLNTEAFF.

This clonotype was detected only once. The CDR3 here is CATSISAGGNEQFF. Written as DNA, the CDR3 is TGTGCCACCTCAATTTCCGCAGGGGGTAATGAGCAGTTCTTC. The chain combines TRBV14 with TRBJ2-1; 7 bases map to TRBD1. V lost 10 bases, J lost 7 bases, and 13 bases stayed unmatched. Germline CDR1 is SGHDN and CDR2 is FVKESK. The CDR3 extends over 14 amino acids.

The chain couples TRBV6-1 to TRBJ1-2; D possibly corresponds to TRBD1 (5 bases). The CDR3 is 17 amino acids. V lost 5 bases to trimming and J lost 5 bases, with 24 bases between them. Germline CDR1 reads MNHNS; CDR2 reads SASEGT. In DNA, the CDR3 is TGTGCCAGCAGTCTGGACGCGGACCTGTTGGGGACTTATGGCTACACCTTC. Translated: CASSLDADLLGTYGYTF.

A few counts support this clonotype. V usage is TRBV9 and J usage is TRBJ1-1; D is perhaps TRBD1 (6 bases). The length of the CDR3 is 13 residues. Trimming cost V 4 bases and J 5 bases, with 12 bases left between them. Germline assignment: CDR1 SGDLS and CDR2 YYNGEE. CDR3: CASSLGGETEAFF. CDR3 nucleotides: TGTGCCAGCAGCTTAGGGGGGGAAACTGAAGCTTTCTTT.

This chain links TRBV6-2 or TRBV6-3 with TRBJ2-5, with D possibly TRBD2 on 6 matching bases. The CDR3 covers 15 residues. Germline CDR1 and CDR2: MNHEY and SVGEGT. The V end lost 2 bases, the J end lost 4 bases, and 14 bases lay between the germline ends. CDR3 residues: CASSYLLARGETQYF. The CDR3 nucleotides are TGTGCCAGCAGTTACCTACTAGCCCGAGGAGAGACCCAGTACTTC.

This chain joins TRBV4-1 and TRBJ1-2; maybe TRBD1 (6 bases). Germline V lookup: CDR1 MGHRA, CDR2 YSYEKL. The CDR3 consists of 16 residues. Deletions cut 0 bases from V and 5 bases from J, with 16 bases between. The CDR3 DNA reads TGCGCCAGCAGCCAAGATCCCCAGGGGAGGGGGTATGGCTACACCTTC. It translates to CASSQDPQGRGYGYTF.

J is TRBJ2-2 and V is TRBV28; D gene uncertain. With 5 bases removed from V and 5 bases from J, the gap between germline ends came to 6 bases. The CDR3 consists of 12 residues. Germline CDR1 and CDR2: MDHEN and SYDVKM. For the CDR3, the DNA is TGTGCCAGCAGTGCAGGAACCGGGGAGCTGTTTTTT. Protein product: CASSAGTGELFF.

The genes are TRBV3-1 and TRBJ2-1; D call uncertain. This CDR3 has 13 residues. V dropped 1 base and J dropped 7 bases, with 8 bases sitting between them. The germline gives CDR1 LGHDT, CDR2 YNNKEL (reference sequence). This CDR3 is CASSQVSLNEQFF. CDR3 nucleotide sequence: TGTGCCAGCAGCCAAGTGTCACTGAATGAGCAGTTCTTC.

This clonotype was picked up a small number of times. This rearrangement joins TRBV7-3 to TRBJ2-7; 9 bases match TRBD2. Unmatched junction bases numbered 3, after V lost 2 bases and J lost 4 bases. Germline V gives CDR1 SGHTA, CDR2 FQGTGA. There are 14 residues in the CDR3. DNA of the CDR3: TGTGCCAGCAGCTTAGGCGGGAGGGGTTACGAGCAGTACTTC. Translated, it gives CASSLGGRGYEQYF.

This chain joins TRBV3-1 and TRBJ1-1, with TRBD1 as a possible D gene (6 bases). V was shortened by 6 bases and J by 8 bases, with 19 bases between the two germline ends. This CDR3 contains 14 residues. Germline CDR1 is LGHDT and CDR2 is YNNKEL (reference sequence). The CDR3 here is CASSSTDRPTEAFF. CDR3 in DNA: TGTGCCAGCAGTTCCACTGACAGGCCTACCGAAGCTTTCTTT.

The chain uses TRBV21-1 and TRBJ2-7; TRBD1 is taken as the D call from the table, unchecked against the DNA. TRBV21-1 is an annotated pseudogene. This CDR3 region has 13 residues. The CDR3 loop reads CASFPGQGVEQYF. Written as DNA, the CDR3 is TGTGCCAGCTTCCCCGGACAGGGGGTCGAGCAGTACTTC.

The genes are TRBV5-6 and TRBJ2-7; the D is unclear. The CDR3 has 13 residues. The germline V gene encodes CDR1 SGHDT and CDR2 YYEEEE. V was pared by 5 bases and J by 0 bases, with 9 bases between. The CDR3 loop reads CASSWVDSYEQYF. The CDR3 bases are TGTGCCAGCAGTTGGGTGGACTCCTACGAGCAGTACTTC.

The chain has TRBV29-1 and TRBJ2-3; no clear D gene. From germline, CDR1 is SQVTM and CDR2 ANQGSEA. V lost 0 bases, J lost 2 bases, and 12 bases lay in between. The CDR3 has 15 amino acids. CDR3 bases: TGCAGCGTTGAAGATCCAACAGAAAACACAGATACGCAGTATTTT. It is translated as CSVEDPTENTDTQYF.

CDR3 protein: CASSSGQQSSYEQYF. The CDR3 DNA reads TGTGCCAGCAGTTCTGGACAGCAATCTTCCTACGAGCAGTACTTC. The chain uses TRBV7-6 and TRBJ2-7; TRBD1 is a possible D gene (6 bases). Germline loops: CDR1 SGHVS, CDR2 FNYEAQ. V dropped 6 bases and J dropped 1 base, with 16 bases sitting between them. This CDR3 comprises 15 residues.

The gene calls are TRBV6-5 and TRBJ2-1; tentative D call: TRBD2 (7 bases). V lost 0 bases, J lost 6 bases, and 12 bases lay in between. The CDR3 loop spans 15 amino acids. Germline CDR1 MNHEY, CDR2 SVGAGI. Here the CDR3 reads CASSYSGGRVNEQFF. As DNA, the CDR3 is TGTGCCAGCAGTTACTCCGGGGGGCGCGTCAATGAGCAGTTCTTC.

This rearrangement joins TRBV27 to TRBJ2-3; D possibly corresponds to TRBD2 (5 bases). Germline V lookup: CDR1 MNHEY, CDR2 SMNVEV (reference sequence). V gave up 8 bases and J gave up 6 bases, with 18 bases separating them. The CDR3 extends over 14 amino acids. The DNA for the CDR3 is TGTGCCAGCGGAAGGCTAGCCAGTGTGGATACGCAGTATTTT. Its translation is CASGRLASVDTQYF.

V and J are TRBV4-3 and TRBJ2-2; D could derive from TRBD1 or TRBD2 (5 bases each). The CDR3 is 14 amino acids. V dropped 0 bases and J dropped 6 bases, with 8 bases sitting between them. Per the germline V gene, CDR1 is LGHNA and CDR2 is YSLEER. The CDR3 here is CASSQDGGAGELFF. The DNA of the CDR3 is TGCGCCAGCAGCCAAGATGGGGGTGCCGGGGAGCTGTTTTTT.

This rearrangement joins TRBV28 to TRBJ1-1, with unresolved D. V was trimmed by 4 bases and J by 0 bases, leaving 15 bases between them. Germline CDR1 and CDR2: MDHEN and SYDVKM. This CDR3 has 16 amino acids. CDR3 amino acids: CASSSRTSPMNTEAFF. The CDR3 DNA reads as TGTGCCAGCAGTTCCCGTACGTCTCCCATGAACACTGAAGCTTTCTTT.